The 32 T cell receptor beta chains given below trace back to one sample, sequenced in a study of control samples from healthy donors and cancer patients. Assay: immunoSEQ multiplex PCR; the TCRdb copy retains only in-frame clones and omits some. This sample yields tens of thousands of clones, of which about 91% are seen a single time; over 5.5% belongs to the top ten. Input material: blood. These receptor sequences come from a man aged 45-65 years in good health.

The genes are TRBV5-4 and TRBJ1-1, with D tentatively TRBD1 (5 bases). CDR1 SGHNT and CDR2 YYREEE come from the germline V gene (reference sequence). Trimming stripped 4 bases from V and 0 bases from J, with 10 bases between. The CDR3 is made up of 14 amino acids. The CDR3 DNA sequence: TGTGCCAGCAGCGTCCCGACAGTGAACACTGAAGCTTTCTTT. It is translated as CASSVPTVNTEAFF.

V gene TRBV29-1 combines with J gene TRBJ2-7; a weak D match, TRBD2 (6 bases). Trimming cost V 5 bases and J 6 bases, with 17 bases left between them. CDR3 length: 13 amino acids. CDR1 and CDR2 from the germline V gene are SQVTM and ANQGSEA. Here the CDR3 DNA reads TGCAGCGTTATCAAGCATCTGGGAGGCGAGCAGTACTTC. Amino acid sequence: CSVIKHLGGEQYF.

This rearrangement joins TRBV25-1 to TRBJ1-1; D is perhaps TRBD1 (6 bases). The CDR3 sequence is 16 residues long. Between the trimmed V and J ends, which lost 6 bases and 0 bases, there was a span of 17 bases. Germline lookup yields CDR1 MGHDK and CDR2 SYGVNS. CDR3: CASRGMGAGLNTEAFF. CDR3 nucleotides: TGTGCCAGCAGGGGGATGGGGGCAGGATTGAACACTGAAGCTTTCTTT.

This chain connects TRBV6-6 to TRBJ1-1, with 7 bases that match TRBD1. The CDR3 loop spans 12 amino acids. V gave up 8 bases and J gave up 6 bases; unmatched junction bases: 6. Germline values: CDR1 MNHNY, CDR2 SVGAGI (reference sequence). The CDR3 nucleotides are TGTGCCAGCTCGGACAGGAGGGCTGAAGCTTTCTTT. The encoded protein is CASSDRRAEAFF.

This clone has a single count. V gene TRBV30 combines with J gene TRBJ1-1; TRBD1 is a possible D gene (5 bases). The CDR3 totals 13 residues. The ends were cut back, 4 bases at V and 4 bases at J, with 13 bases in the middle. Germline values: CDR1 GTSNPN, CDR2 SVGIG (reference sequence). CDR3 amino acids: CAWTPGGGTEAFF. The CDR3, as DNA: TGTGCCTGGACCCCGGGGGGGGGCACTGAAGCTTTCTTT.

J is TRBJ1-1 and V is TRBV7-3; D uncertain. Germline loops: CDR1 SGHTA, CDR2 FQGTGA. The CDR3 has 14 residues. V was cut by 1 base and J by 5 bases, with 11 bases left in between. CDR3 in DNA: TGTGCCAGCAGCTTAAACGGGGTAGGGACTGAAGCTTTCTTT. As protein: CASSLNGVGTEAFF.

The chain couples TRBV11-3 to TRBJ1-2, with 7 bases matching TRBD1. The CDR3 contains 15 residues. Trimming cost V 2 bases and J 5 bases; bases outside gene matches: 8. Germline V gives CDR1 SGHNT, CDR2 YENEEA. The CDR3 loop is CASSLNRGPRYGYTF. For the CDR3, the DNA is TGTGCCAGCAGCTTAAACAGGGGACCGAGGTATGGCTACACCTTC.

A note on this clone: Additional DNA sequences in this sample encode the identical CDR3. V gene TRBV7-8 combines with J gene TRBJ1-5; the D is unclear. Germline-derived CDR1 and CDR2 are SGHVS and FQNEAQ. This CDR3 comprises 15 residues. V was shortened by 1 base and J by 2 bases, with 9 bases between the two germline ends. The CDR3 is CASSLGGVGNQPQHF. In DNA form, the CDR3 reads TGTGCCAGCAGCTTAGGTGGAGTAGGCAATCAGCCCCAGCATTTT.

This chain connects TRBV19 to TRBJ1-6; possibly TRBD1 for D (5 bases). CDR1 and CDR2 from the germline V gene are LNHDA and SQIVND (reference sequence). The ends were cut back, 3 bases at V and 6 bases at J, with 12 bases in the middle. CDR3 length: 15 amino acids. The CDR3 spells CASSIEATVNSPLHF. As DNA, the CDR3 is TGTGCCAGTAGTATTGAGGCGACAGTTAATTCACCCCTCCACTTT.

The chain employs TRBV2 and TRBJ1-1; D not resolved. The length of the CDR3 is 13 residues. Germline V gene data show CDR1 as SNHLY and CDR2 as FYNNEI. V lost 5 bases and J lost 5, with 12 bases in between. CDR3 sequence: CASSFSEGTEAFF. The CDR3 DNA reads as TGTGCCAGCAGTTTCTCGGAAGGAACTGAAGCTTTCTTT.

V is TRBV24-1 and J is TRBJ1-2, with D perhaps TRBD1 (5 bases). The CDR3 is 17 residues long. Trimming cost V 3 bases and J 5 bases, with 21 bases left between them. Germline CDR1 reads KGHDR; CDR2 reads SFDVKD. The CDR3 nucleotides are TGTGCCACCAGTGATGCTGGGGGAATCACCCGTCCATATGGCTACACCTTC. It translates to CATSDAGGITRPYGYTF.

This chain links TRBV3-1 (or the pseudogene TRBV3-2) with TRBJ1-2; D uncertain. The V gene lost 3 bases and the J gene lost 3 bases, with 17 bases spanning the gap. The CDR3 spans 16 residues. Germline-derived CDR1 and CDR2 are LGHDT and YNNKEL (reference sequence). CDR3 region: CASSHRAQKGYYGYTF. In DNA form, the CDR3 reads TGTGCCAGCAGCCACCGGGCTCAAAAGGGCTACTATGGCTACACCTTC.

The CDR3 region is CASSPGQGPWQYF. The CDR3 DNA reads TGTGCCAGCAGCCCGGGACAGGGCCCCTGGCAGTACTTC. The V and J genes are TRBV7-2 and TRBJ2-7; 9 bases are shared with TRBD1. The J segment lost 9 bases and the V segment lost 5 bases, leaving 8 bases of the junction unmatched. Germline lookup yields CDR1 SGHTA and CDR2 FQGNSA. This CDR3 has 13 amino acids.

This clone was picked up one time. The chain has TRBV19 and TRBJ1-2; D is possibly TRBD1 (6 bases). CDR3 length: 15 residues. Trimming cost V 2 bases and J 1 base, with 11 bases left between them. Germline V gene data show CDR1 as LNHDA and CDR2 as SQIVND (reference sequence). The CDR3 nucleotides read TGTGCCAGTAGTATACGGGCAGGGGATAACTATGGCTACACCTTC. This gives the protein CASSIRAGDNYGYTF.

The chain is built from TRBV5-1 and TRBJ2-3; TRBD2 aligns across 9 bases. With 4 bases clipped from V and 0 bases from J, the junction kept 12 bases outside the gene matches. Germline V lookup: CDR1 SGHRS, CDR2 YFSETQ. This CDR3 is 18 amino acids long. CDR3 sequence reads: CASSPTPSGATSTDTQYF. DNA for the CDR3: TGCGCCAGCAGCCCCACGCCTAGCGGGGCCACCAGCACAGATACGCAGTATTTT.

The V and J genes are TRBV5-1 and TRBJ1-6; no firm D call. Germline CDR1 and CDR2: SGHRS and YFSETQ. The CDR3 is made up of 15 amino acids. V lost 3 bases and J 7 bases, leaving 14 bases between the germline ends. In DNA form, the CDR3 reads TGCGCCAGCAGCTCCTCCGGGAATGCGAATTCACCCCTCCACTTT. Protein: CASSSSGNANSPLHF.

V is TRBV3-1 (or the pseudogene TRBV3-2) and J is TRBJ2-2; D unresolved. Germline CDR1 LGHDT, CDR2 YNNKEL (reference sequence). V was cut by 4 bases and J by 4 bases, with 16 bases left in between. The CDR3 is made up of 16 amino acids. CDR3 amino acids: CASSLSGNTLTGELFF. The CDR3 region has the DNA TGTGCCAGCAGCCTCTCCGGAAACACCCTCACCGGGGAGCTGTTTTTT.

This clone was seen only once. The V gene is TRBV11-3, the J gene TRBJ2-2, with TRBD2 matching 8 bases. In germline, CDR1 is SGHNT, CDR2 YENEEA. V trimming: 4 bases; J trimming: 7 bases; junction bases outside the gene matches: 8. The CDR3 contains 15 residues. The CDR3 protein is CASSYSGGPGGELFF. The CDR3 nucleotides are TGTGCCAGCAGCTATTCGGGGGGGCCCGGCGGGGAGCTGTTTTTT.

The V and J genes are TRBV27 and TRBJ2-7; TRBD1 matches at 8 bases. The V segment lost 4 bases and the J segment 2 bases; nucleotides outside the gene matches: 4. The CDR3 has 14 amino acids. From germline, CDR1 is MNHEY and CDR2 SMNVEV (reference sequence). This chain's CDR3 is CASSSYRGTYEQYF. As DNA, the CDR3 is TGTGCCAGCAGTTCTTACAGGGGGACCTACGAGCAGTACTTC.

DNA for the CDR3: TGTGCCAGTAGTATCGGGACAGGGGTGGACACTGAAGCTTTCTTT. Its protein product is CASSIGTGVDTEAFF. This chain links TRBV19 with TRBJ1-1; 10 bases fit TRBD1. Germline trimming cut 3 bases from V and 3 bases from J; bases unmatched to any gene: 4. The CDR3 totals 15 residues. The germline V gene encodes CDR1 LNHDA and CDR2 SQIVND (reference sequence).

The CDR3: CASSQHRNEAFF. The CDR3 DNA reads as TGTGCCAGCAGCCAACACCGAAATGAAGCTTTCTTT. V and J are TRBV3-1 (or the pseudogene TRBV3-2) and TRBJ1-1; D unresolved. The CDR3 extends over 12 amino acids. Looked up from germline, CDR1 is LGHDT and CDR2 is YNNKEL (reference sequence). V was pared by 2 bases and J by 7 bases, with 8 bases between.

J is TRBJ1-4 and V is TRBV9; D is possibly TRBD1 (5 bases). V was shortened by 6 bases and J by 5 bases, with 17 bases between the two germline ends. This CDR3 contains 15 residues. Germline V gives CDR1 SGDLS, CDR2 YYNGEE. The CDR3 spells CASNPDGAYNEKLFF. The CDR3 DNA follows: TGTGCCAGCAACCCCGACGGGGCCTACAATGAAAAACTGTTTTTT.

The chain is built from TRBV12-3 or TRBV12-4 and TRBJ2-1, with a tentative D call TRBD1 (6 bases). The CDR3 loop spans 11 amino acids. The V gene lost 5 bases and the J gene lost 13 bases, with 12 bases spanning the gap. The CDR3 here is CASSLGGVQFF. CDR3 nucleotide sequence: TGTGCCAGCAGTCTTGGGGGCGTCCAGTTCTTC.

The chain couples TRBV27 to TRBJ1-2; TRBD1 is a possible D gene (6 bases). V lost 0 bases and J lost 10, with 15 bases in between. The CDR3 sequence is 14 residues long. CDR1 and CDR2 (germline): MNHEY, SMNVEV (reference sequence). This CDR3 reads CASSLSGDIRSYTF. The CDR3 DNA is TGTGCCAGCAGTTTATCGGGGGACATCCGTTCCTACACCTTC.

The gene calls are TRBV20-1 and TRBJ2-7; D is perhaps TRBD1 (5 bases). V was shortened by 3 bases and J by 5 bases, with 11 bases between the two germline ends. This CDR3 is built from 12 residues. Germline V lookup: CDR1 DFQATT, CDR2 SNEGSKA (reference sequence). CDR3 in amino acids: CSASTEGDEQYF. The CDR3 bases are TGCAGTGCTAGTACGGAAGGGGACGAGCAGTACTTC.

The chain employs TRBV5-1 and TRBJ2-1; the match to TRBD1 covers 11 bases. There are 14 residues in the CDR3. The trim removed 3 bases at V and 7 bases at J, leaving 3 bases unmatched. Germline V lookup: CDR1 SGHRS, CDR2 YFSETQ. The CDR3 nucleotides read TGCGCCAGCAGCTCCGGGACAGGGGGTAATGAGCAGTTCTTC. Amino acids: CASSSGTGGNEQFF. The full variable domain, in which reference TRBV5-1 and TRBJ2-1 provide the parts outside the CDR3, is KAGVTQTPRYLIKTRGQQVTLSCSPISGHRSVSWYQQTPGQGLQFLFEYFSETQRNKGNFPGRFSGRQFSNSRSEMNVSTLELGDSALYLCASSSGTGGNEQFFGPGTRLTVL.

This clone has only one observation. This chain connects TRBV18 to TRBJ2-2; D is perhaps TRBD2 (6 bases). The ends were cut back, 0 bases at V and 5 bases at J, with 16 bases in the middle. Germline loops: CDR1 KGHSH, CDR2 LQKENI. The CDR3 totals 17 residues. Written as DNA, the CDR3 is TGTGCCAGCTCACCACCCGCTTGGGGAGGCGTGACCGGGGAGCTGTTTTTT. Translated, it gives CASSPPAWGGVTGELFF.

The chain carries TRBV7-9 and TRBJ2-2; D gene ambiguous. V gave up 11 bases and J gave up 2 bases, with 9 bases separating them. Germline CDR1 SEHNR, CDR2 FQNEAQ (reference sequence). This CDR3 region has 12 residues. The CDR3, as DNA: TGTGCCTGCTTGGGTAACACCGGGGAGCTGTTTTTT. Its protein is CACLGNTGELFF.

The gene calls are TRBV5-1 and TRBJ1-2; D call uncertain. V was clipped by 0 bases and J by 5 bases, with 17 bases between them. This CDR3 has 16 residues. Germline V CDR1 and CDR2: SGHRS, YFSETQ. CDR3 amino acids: CASSLAAGSLPYGYTF. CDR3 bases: TGCGCCAGCAGCTTGGCGGCGGGGAGTTTGCCTTATGGCTACACCTTC.

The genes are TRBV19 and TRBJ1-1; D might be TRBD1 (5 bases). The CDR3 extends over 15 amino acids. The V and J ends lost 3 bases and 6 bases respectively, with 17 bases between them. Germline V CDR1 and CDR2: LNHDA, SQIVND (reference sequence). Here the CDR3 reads CASSIAGGQGAEAFF. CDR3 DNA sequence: TGTGCCAGTAGTATCGCGGGTGGGCAGGGAGCTGAAGCTTTCTTT.

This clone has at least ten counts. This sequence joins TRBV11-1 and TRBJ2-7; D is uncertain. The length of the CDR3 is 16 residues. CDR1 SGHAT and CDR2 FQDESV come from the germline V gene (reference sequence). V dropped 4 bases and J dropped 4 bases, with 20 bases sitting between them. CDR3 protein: CASSSLGSIGLYEQYF. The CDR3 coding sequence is TGTGCCAGCAGCTCCCTGGGCAGTATCGGGTTATACGAGCAGTACTTC.

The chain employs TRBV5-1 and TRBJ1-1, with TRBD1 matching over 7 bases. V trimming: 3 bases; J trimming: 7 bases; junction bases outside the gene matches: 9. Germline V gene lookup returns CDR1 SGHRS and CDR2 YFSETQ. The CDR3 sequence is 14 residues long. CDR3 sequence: CASSWTGGSGEAFF. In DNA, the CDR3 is TGCGCCAGCAGCTGGACAGGCGGTTCGGGTGAAGCTTTCTTT.